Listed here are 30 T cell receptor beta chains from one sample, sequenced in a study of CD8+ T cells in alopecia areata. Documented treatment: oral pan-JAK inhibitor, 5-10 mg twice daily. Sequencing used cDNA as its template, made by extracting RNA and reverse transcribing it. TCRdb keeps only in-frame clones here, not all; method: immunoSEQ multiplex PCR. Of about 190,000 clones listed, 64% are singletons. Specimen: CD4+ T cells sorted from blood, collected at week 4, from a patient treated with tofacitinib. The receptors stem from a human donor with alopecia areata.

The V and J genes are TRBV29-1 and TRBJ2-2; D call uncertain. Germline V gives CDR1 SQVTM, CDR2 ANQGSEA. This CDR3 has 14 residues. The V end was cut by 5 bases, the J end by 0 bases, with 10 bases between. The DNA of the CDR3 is TGCAGCGTTCGTGAGCAGGCGAACACCGGGGAGCTGTTTTTT. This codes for CSVREQANTGELFF.

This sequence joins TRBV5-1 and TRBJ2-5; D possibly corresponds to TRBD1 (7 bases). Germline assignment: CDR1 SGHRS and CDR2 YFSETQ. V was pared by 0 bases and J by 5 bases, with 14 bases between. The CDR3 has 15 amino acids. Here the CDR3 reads CASSLGQGGGETQYF. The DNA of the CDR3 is TGCGCCAGCAGCTTGGGACAGGGAGGTGGGGAGACCCAGTACTTC.

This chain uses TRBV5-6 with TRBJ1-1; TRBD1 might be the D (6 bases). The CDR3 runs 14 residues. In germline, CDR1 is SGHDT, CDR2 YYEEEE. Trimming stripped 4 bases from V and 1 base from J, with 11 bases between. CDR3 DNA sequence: TGTGCCAGCAGCCCTGGGGGGCAGAACACTGAAGCTTTCTTT. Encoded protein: CASSPGGQNTEAFF.

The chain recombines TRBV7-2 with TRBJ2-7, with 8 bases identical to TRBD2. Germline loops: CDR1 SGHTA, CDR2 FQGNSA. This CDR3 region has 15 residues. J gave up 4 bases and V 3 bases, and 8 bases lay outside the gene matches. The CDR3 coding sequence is TGTGCCAGCAGCTTGACCGGGGGGGATCAGTACGAGCAGTACTTC. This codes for CASSLTGGDQYEQYF.

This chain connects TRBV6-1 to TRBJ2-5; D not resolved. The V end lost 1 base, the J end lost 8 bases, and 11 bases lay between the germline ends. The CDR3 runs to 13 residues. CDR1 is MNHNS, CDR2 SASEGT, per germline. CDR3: CASSEVSFATQYF. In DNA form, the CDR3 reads TGTGCCAGCAGTGAAGTTTCCTTTGCCACCCAGTACTTC.

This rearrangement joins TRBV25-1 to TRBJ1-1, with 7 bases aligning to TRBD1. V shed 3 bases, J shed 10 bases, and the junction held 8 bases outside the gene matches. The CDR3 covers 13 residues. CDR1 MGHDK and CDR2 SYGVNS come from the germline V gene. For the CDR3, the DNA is TGTGCCAGCAGTGAGAGACAGGGACTAGGAGCTTTCTTT. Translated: CASSERQGLGAFF.

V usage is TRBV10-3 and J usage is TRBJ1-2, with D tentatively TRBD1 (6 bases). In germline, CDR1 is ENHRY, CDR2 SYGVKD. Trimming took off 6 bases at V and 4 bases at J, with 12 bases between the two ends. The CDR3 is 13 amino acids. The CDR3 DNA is TGTGCCATCAGCCCGGGGGGGGCCTATGGCTACACCTTC. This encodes CAISPGGAYGYTF.

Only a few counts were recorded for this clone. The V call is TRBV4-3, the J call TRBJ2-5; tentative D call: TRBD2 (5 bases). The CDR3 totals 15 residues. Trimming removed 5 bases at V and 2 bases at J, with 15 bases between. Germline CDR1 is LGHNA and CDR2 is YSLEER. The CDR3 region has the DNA TGCGCCAGCAGCACCCGACCGAGGGCACAAGAGACCCAGTACTTC. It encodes CASSTRPRAQETQYF.

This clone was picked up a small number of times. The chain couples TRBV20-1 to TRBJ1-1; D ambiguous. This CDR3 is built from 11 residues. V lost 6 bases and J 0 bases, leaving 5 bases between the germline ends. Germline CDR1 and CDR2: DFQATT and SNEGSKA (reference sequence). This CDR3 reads CSAGLNTEAFF. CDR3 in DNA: TGCAGTGCCGGCTTGAACACTGAAGCTTTCTTT.

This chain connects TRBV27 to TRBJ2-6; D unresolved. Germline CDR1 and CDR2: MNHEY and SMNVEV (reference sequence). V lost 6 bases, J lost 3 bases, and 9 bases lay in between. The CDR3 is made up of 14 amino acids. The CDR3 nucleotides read TGTGCCAGCAGGACCCCAGGTGGGGCCAACGTCCTGACTTTC. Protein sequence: CASRTPGGANVLTF.

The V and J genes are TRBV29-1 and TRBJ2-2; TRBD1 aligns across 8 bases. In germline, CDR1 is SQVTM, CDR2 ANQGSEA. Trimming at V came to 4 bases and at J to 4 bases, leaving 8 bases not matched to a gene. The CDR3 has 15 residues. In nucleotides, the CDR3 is TGCAGCGTTGCTACCCAGGGGGCGAGCACCGGGGAGCTGTTTTTT. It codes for CSVATQGASTGELFF.

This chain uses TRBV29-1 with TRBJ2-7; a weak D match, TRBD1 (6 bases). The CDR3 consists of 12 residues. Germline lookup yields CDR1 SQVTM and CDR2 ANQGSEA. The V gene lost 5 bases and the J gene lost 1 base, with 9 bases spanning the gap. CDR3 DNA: TGCAGCGTTAAGGGGGATTCCTACGAGCAGTACTTC. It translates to CSVKGDSYEQYF.

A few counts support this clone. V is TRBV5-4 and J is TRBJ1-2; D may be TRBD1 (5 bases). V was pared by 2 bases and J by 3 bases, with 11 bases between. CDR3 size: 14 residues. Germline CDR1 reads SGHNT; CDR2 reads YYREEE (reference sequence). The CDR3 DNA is TGTGCCAGCAGCTTCCAAAGGACACACTATGGCTACACCTTC. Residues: CASSFQRTHYGYTF.

The CDR3 sequence is CASRLGADNEQFF. In nucleotides, the CDR3 is TGTGCCAGCAGGCTCGGGGCAGACAATGAGCAGTTCTTC. The chain is built from TRBV7-2 and TRBJ2-1; D tentatively reads TRBD1 or TRBD2 (5 bases each). The CDR3 runs to 13 residues. V was trimmed by 6 bases and J by 5 bases, leaving 11 bases between them. Germline V gene sequence: CDR1 SGHTA, CDR2 FQGNSA.

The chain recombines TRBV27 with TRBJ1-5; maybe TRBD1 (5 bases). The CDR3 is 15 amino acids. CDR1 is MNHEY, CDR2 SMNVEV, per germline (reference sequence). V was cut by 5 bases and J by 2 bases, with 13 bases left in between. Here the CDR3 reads CASSSRDGGNQPQHF. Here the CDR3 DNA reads TGTGCCAGCAGTAGCCGGGACGGAGGCAATCAGCCCCAGCATTTT.

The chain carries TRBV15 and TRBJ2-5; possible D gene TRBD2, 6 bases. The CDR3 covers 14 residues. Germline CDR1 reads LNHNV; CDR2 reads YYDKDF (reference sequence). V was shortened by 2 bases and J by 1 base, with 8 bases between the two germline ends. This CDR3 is CATSRQGGQETQYF. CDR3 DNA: TGTGCCACCAGCAGACAGGGAGGCCAAGAGACCCAGTACTTC.

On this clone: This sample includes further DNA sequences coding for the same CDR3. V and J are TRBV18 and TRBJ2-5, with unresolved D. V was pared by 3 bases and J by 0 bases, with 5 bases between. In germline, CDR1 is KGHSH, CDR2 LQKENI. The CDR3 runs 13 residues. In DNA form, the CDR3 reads TGTGCCAGCTCACCTCCAAACCAAGAGACCCAGTACTTC. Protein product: CASSPPNQETQYF.

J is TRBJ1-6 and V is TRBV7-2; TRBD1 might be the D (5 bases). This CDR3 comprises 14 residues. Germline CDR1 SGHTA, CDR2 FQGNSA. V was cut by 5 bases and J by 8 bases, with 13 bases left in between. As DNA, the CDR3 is TGTGCCAGCAGCCCCTATGGGGGGGATTCACCCCTCCACTTT. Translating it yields CASSPYGGDSPLHF.

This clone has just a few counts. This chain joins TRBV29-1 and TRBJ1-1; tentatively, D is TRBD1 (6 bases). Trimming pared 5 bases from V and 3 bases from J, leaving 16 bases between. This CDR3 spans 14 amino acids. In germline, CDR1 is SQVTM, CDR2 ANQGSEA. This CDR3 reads CSVSRQGKDTEAFF. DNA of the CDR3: TGCAGCGTTTCCCGGCAGGGGAAGGACACTGAAGCTTTCTTT.

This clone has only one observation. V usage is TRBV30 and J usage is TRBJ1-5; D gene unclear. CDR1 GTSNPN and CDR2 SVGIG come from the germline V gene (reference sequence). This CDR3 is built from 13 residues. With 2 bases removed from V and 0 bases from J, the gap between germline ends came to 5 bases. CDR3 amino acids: CAWSRYSNQPQHF. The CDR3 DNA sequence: TGTGCCTGGAGTAGGTATAGCAATCAGCCCCAGCATTTT.

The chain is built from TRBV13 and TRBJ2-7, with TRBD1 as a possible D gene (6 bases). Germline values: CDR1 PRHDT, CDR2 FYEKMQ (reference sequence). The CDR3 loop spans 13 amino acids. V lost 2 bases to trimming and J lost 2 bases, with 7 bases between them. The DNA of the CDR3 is TGTGCCAGCAGCTTAAACAGGGCCTACGAGCAGTACTTC. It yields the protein CASSLNRAYEQYF.

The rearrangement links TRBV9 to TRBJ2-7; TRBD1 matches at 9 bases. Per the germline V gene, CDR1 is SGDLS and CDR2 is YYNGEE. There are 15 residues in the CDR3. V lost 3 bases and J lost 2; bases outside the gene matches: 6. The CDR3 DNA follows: TGTGCCAGCAGCGAAGGACAGGGGAGCCCCTACGAGCAGTACTTC. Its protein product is CASSEGQGSPYEQYF.

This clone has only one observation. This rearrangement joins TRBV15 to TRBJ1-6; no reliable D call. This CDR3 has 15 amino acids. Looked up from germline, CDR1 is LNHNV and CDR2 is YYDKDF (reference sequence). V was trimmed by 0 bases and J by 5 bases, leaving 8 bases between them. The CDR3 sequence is CATSRDLGDNSPLHF. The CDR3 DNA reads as TGTGCCACCAGCAGAGATTTGGGAGATAATTCACCCCTCCACTTT.

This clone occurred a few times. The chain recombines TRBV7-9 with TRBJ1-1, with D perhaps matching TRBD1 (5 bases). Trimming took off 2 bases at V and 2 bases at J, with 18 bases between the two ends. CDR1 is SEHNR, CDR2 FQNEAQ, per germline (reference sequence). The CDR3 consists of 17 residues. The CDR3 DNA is TGTGCCAGCAGCTTAACTCCGGTCAAGTGGGGCAACACTGAAGCTTTCTTT. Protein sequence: CASSLTPVKWGNTEAFF.

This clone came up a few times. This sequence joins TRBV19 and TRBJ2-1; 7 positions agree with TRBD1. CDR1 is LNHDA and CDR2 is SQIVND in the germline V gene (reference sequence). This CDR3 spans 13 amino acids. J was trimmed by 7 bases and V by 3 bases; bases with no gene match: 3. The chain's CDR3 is CASSIGTANEQFF. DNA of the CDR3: TGTGCCAGTAGTATCGGGACAGCGAATGAGCAGTTCTTC.

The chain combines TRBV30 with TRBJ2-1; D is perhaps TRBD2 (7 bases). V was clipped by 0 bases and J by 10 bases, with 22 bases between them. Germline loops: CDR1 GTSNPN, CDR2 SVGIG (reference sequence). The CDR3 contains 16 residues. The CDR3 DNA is TGTGCCTGGAGTGTACTGGGGGGGGCTCCTCGAGACGAGCAGTTCTTC. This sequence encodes CAWSVLGGAPRDEQFF.

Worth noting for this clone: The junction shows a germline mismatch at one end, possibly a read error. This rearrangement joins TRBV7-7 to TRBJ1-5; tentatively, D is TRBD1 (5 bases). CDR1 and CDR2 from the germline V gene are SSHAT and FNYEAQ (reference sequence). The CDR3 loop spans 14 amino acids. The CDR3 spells CASSLGSGGQPQHF. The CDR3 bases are TGTGCTAGCAGCTTAGGGAGTGGGGGTCAGCCCCAGCATTTT.

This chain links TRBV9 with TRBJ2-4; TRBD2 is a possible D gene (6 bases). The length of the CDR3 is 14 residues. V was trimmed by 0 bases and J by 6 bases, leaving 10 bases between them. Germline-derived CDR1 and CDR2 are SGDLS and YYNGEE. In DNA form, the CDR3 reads TGTGCCAGCAGCGTAGGCGGGACGGGAAACATTCAGTACTTC. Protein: CASSVGGTGNIQYF.

CDR3 amino acids: CAWSVGGAGQETQYF. The CDR3 DNA follows: TGTGCCTGGAGTGTAGGGGGGGCTGGGCAAGAGACCCAGTACTTC. V gene TRBV30 combines with J gene TRBJ2-5; D is perhaps TRBD2 (7 bases). V was cut by 0 bases and J by 2 bases, with 13 bases left in between. This CDR3 is 15 amino acids long. Germline V lookup: CDR1 GTSNPN, CDR2 SVGIG (reference sequence).

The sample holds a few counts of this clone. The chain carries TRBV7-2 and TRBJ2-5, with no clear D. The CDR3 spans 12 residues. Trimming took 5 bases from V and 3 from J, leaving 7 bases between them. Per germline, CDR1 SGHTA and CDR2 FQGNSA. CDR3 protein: CASSVPKETQYF. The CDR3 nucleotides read TGTGCCAGCAGCGTTCCCAAAGAGACCCAGTACTTC.